The present TCR beta chain was sequenced within a study of T cells expressing NK-cell markers. The study's findings and limits: In a handful of donors, dominant clonotypes made up about 25-65% of CD3+CD56-NKG2C+ cells.

CDR3 size: 16 residues. Per the germline V gene, CDR1 is SGHAT and CDR2 is FQNNGV. As to this clonotype: Its specificity is not known.

TCRdb re-analyzed the 5' RACE reads; it lists each CDR3 protein once, without DNA. Seen in this sample are almost 450,000 distinct CDR3 sequences; the ten most common clones hold 7.3%. Material for sequencing was blood T cells: a sorted CD56 or NKG2C T cell subset, CD4+ or CD8+ T cells, or bulk PBMC T cells (not recorded which). This clonotype was sampled from a woman between 18 and 75 years old in good health. V is TRBV11-2 and J is TRBJ2-1; lacking DNA, the TRBD2 call made by TCRdb goes unchecked. The CDR3 spells CASSLGVAGYYNEQFF. The entire variable domain, with the rest obtained from reference TRBV11-2 and TRBJ2-1, is as follows: EAGVAQSPRYKIIEKRQSVAFWCNPISGHATLYWYQQILGQGPKLLIQFQNNGVVDDSQLPKDRFSAERLKGVDSTLKIQPAKLEDSAVYLCASSLGVAGYYNEQFFGPGTRLTVL.